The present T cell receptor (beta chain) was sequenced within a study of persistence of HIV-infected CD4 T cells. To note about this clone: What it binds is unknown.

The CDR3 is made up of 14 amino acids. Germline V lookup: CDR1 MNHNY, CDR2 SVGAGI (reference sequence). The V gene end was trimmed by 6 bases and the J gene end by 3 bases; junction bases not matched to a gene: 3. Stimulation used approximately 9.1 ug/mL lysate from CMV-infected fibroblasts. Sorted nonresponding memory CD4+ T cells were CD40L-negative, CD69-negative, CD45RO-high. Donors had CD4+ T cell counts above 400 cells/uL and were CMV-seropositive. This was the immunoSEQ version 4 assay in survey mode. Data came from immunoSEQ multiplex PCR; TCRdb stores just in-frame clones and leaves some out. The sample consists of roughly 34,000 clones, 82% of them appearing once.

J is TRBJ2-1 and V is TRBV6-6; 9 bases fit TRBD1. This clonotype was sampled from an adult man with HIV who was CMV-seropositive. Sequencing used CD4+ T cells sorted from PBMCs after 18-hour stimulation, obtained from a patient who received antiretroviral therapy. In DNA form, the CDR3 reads TGTGCCAGCAGACAGGGGGCGAGCTACAATGAGCAGTTCTTC. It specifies CASRQGASYNEQFF.